One and the same sample provided the 20 T cell receptor beta chains below, sequenced in a study of CD8+CD57+ T cells in acquired aplastic anemia. Patients chosen for sequencing had CD8+CD57+ cells that had expanded, as shown by flow cytometry. Genomic DNA acted as the template from which TCR beta VDJ combination and CDR3 sequence profiling were carried out. Via MiXCR, TCRdb re-called the reads, giving one row per CDR3 protein. The data contain about 150,000 distinct CDR3 sequences, roughly 54% of them singletons. Sequencing was carried out using sorted CD4+, CD8+, or CD8+CD57+ T cells (not recorded which) from PBMCs. These receptors were obtained from a human donor with aplastic anemia.

The V and J genes are TRBV14 and TRBJ1-2; D is ambiguous. Germline V gene data show CDR1 as SGHDN and CDR2 as FVKESK. Between the trimmed V and J ends, which lost 0 bases and 5 bases, there was a span of 19 bases. This CDR3 is 17 amino acids long. The CDR3 nucleotides read TGTGCCAGCAGCCAAGAGGACGGACCCCAGACTGCTTATGGCTACACCTTC. Its translation: CASSQEDGPQTAYGYTF. Based on the CDR3 plus reference TRBV14 and TRBJ1-2, the full variable domain is EAGVTQFPSHSVIEKGQTVTLRCDPISGHDNLYWYRRVMGKEIKFLLHFVKESKQDESGMPNNRFLAERTGGTYSTLKVQPAELEDSGVYFCASSQEDGPQTAYGYTFGSGTRLTVV.

The rearrangement uses TRBV15 and TRBJ2-5; D gene uncertain. This CDR3 has 14 residues. The V gene's germline CDR1 is LNHNV and CDR2 YYDKDF (reference sequence). With 1 base removed from V and 1 base from J, the gap between germline ends came to 7 bases. CDR3: CATSRVGRQETQYF. CDR3 nucleotide sequence: TGTGCCACCAGCAGAGTAGGTCGCCAAGAGACCCAGTACTTC.

This clonotype has more than one count but fewer than ten. J is TRBJ1-6 and V is TRBV15, with 7 bases fitting TRBD1. Germline-derived CDR1 and CDR2 are LNHNV and YYDKDF (reference sequence). V shed 0 bases, J shed 13 bases, and the junction held 24 bases outside the gene matches. The CDR3 spans 20 residues. CDR3 DNA sequence: TGTGCCACCAGCAGAGATCGACAGGGCAGTTCCCCAGCCCCGGTGGGGCCCCTCCACTTT. It is translated as CATSRDRQGSSPAPVGPLHF.

The V gene is TRBV7-9, the J gene TRBJ2-1; 15 bases match TRBD2. The ends lost 4 bases at V and 12 bases at J; junction bases unmatched: 4. Germline loops: CDR1 SEHNR, CDR2 FQNEAQ (reference sequence). The CDR3 has 14 residues. DNA for the CDR3: TGTGCCAGCAGCTCGGGACTAGCGGGAGGCGGGCAGTTCTTC. Its translation is CASSSGLAGGGQFF.

The genes are TRBV9 and TRBJ2-1; D tentatively reads TRBD1 or TRBD2 (6 bases each). Trimming removed 4 bases from V and 5 bases from J, with 25 bases in between. CDR1 and CDR2 from the germline V gene are SGDLS and YYNGEE. CDR3 size: 18 residues. The CDR3 coding sequence is TGTGCCAGCAGCCCGCACCCCGGGACTCCCGGGGGCAACAATGAGCAGTTCTTC. Its translation: CASSPHPGTPGGNNEQFF.

This chain joins TRBV15 and TRBJ2-1; perhaps D is TRBD1 or TRBD2 (5 bases each). The CDR3 is 17 amino acids. Germline lookup yields CDR1 LNHNV and CDR2 YYDKDF (reference sequence). V lost 0 bases, J lost 2 bases, and 14 bases lay in between. CDR3 in DNA: TGTGCCACCAGCAGAGATCGGGGCCGAGCGACCTACAATGAGCAGTTCTTC. This encodes CATSRDRGRATYNEQFF.

Many counts were recorded for this clonotype. V and J are TRBV4-1 and TRBJ2-3; D gene unclear. Trimming took 1 base from V and 3 from J, leaving 5 bases between them. This CDR3 comprises 13 residues. Germline V gives CDR1 MGHRA, CDR2 YSYEKL. CDR3 amino acids: CASSQVPTDTQYF. The CDR3 coding sequence is TGCGCCAGCAGCCAAGTTCCTACAGATACGCAGTATTTT.

This chain uses TRBV6-1 with TRBJ2-3; D perhaps matches TRBD1 (5 bases). V lost 4 bases to trimming and J lost 2 bases, with 7 bases between them. The germline V gene has CDR1 MNHNS and CDR2 SASEGT. The CDR3 is made up of 13 amino acids. Written as DNA, the CDR3 is TGTGCCAGCAGTGTGGGGCCCACAGATACGCAGTATTTT. Translated: CASSVGPTDTQYF.

This chain joins TRBV20-1 and TRBJ2-2; 7 bases agree with TRBD1. The V segment lost 2 bases and the J segment 6 bases; nucleotides outside the gene matches: 12. The CDR3 is 16 amino acids. Germline values: CDR1 DFQATT, CDR2 SNEGSKA (reference sequence). CDR3 nucleotides: TGCAGTGCTAGAACCCAAAACAGGGGTTCGGCCGGGGAGCTGTTTTTT. It translates to CSARTQNRGSAGELFF.

The chain joins TRBV20-1 to TRBJ1-5, with 7 nucleotides matching TRBD1. This CDR3 is built from 14 residues. The V segment lost 6 bases and the J segment 5 bases; nucleotides outside the gene matches: 10. From germline, CDR1 is DFQATT and CDR2 SNEGSKA (reference sequence). The CDR3 loop is CSAPTGFRDQPQHF. The CDR3 DNA reads TGCAGTGCCCCGACAGGGTTTAGGGATCAGCCCCAGCATTTT.

This clonotype was counted only a few times. The chain recombines TRBV2 with TRBJ2-1, with TRBD2 matching 13 bases. Germline V lookup: CDR1 SNHLY, CDR2 FYNNEI. This CDR3 is 14 amino acids long. With V trimmed by 6 bases and J by 11 bases, 7 bases remained unmatched. The CDR3 bases are TGTGCCAGCAGGGGGACTAGCGGGGAGACCAAGCAGTTCTTC. Protein product: CASRGTSGETKQFF.

There are many counts of this clonotype. The chain employs TRBV5-6 and TRBJ1-6; 9 positions match TRBD1. V shed 0 bases, J shed 7 bases, and the junction held 5 bases outside the gene matches. This CDR3 is 16 amino acids long. CDR1 SGHDT and CDR2 YYEEEE come from the germline V gene. The CDR3 DNA reads TGTGCCAGCAGCTTGGGGACAGGGGATCGGAATTCACCCCTCCACTTT. This encodes CASSLGTGDRNSPLHF.

This clonotype was seen ten or more times. The chain employs TRBV20-1 and TRBJ1-1; TRBD1 aligns across 9 bases. The junction had 15 bases not matched to a gene; V was cut back by 3 bases and J by 4 bases. Germline values: CDR1 DFQATT, CDR2 SNEGSKA (reference sequence). CDR3 length equals 17 residues. The CDR3 is CSASSPSTGTGTTEAFF. The CDR3 nucleotides are TGCAGTGCTAGTTCCCCCTCAACCGGGACAGGGACCACTGAAGCTTTCTTT.

J is TRBJ1-5 and V is TRBV15; the match to TRBD1 covers 12 bases. This CDR3 has 17 residues. The V gene's germline CDR1 is LNHNV and CDR2 YYDKDF (reference sequence). The J segment lost 7 bases and the V segment lost 0 bases, leaving 7 bases of the junction unmatched. This CDR3 reads CATSRDRGQGAWQPQHF. The DNA for the CDR3 is TGTGCCACCAGCAGAGATAGGGGACAGGGGGCATGGCAGCCCCAGCATTTT.

There are a few counts of this clonotype. V usage is TRBV2 and J usage is TRBJ2-3, with D uncertain. Between the trimmed V and J ends, which lost 3 bases and 4 bases, there was a span of 2 bases. The CDR3 runs to 11 residues. Germline CDR1 SNHLY, CDR2 FYNNEI. The CDR3: CASSEADTQYF. CDR3 DNA sequence: TGTGCCAGCAGTGAGGCAGATACGCAGTATTTT.

This clonotype was counted many times. The chain combines TRBV19 with TRBJ2-2, with TRBD2 matching over 10 bases. CDR1 LNHDA and CDR2 SQIVND come from the germline V gene (reference sequence). The CDR3 sequence is 18 residues long. Trimming cost V 0 bases and J 3 bases; bases outside gene matches: 7. The CDR3 protein is CASSIDSLAGEHTGELFF. The CDR3, as DNA: TGTGCCAGTAGTATAGACTCCCTAGCGGGGGAACACACCGGGGAGCTGTTTTTT.

The rearrangement uses TRBV24-1 and TRBJ2-1; D is ambiguous. The CDR3 loop spans 12 amino acids. The V gene's germline CDR1 is KGHDR and CDR2 SFDVKD. V was trimmed by 0 bases and J by 9 bases, leaving 5 bases between them. DNA of the CDR3: TGTGCCACCAGTGATTTGTGGGGTGAGCAGTTCTTC. This gives the protein CATSDLWGEQFF.

The chain has TRBV29-1 and TRBJ2-1; D ambiguous. Germline V gene data show CDR1 as SQVTM and CDR2 as ANQGSEA. This CDR3 comprises 15 residues. V lost 3 bases to trimming and J lost 5 bases, with 17 bases between them. The CDR3 DNA reads as TGCAGCGTTGATCGTGGTTCTCAAACGCACAATGAGCAGTTCTTC. Its translation is CSVDRGSQTHNEQFF.

The rearrangement joins TRBV4-2 to TRBJ2-7; unclear D gene. Trimming removed 0 bases at V and 7 bases at J, with 7 bases between. CDR1 and CDR2 (germline): LGHNA, YNFKEQ. This CDR3 has 12 residues. The CDR3 sequence is CASSQDLGEQYF. The CDR3 DNA is TGTGCCAGCAGCCAAGATCTCGGGGAGCAGTACTTC.

This clonotype was seen a handful of times. The chain joins TRBV10-3 to TRBJ2-2, with D perhaps matching TRBD1 (6 bases). V shed 9 bases and J shed 1 base, with 9 bases lying between them. CDR1 ENHRY and CDR2 SYGVKD come from the germline V gene. The CDR3 sequence is 13 residues long. CDR3 nucleotide sequence: TGTGCCATACCACAGGGGAACACCGGGGAGCTGTTTTTT. This encodes CAIPQGNTGELFF.